This TCR beta chain came from a study of blood T cell repertoires in COVID-19. Study summary: Sites across the United States, Italy and Spain contributed samples from acute and convalescent COVID-19. In each case, the material was cDNA or gDNA derived from T cells, B-cell-depleted T cells, or PBMCs.

Original analysis: Estimation of nucleated cell counts relied on the amplification of reference gene primers. Data came from immunoSEQ multiplex PCR; TCRdb stores just in-frame clones and leaves some out. For V, J and clone size, that table is used; D and trimming come from the DNA. Of 200,000 to 300,000 clones listed, about 79% are singletons. The CDR3 is 13 residues long. Trimming cost V 3 bases and J 5 bases, with 10 bases left between them. Germline lookup yields CDR1 MNHEY and CDR2 SVGAGI. Sequenced: peripheral blood. This clonotype originated in an elderly woman with acute or convalescent COVID-19. The chain combines TRBV6-5 with TRBJ2-5; D may be TRBD2 (5 bases). The DNA of the CDR3 is TGTGCCAGCAGTTATGGGGAGAAGGAGACCCAGTACTTC. Translation: CASSYGEKETQYF.